The rows below give T cell receptor beta chains drawn from one sample of a study of blood T cell repertoires in COVID-19. Data came from immunoSEQ multiplex PCR; TCRdb stores just in-frame clones and leaves some out. The sample consists of more than 55,000 clones, roughly 78% of them appearing once. The sequenced material came from peripheral blood. These receptor sequences come from a human donor in a cohort sampled during active COVID-19. CDR3s include the opening cysteine and the closing phenylalanine or tryptophan. A D gene is named only where the DNA matches it firmly. Clone size appears in some rows only: once, few, many, or a class for an expanded clone.

DNA | CDR3 | V | D | J | size
TGTGCCAGCAGCGACGGGACAGGCAACGGCTACACCTTC | CASSDGTGNGYTF | TRBV11-3 | TRBD1 | TRBJ1-2 | .
TGTGCCAGCAGCCCCGGTTGGGGGGTCTATTCCTTCAATGAGCAGTTCTTC | CASSPGWGVYSFNEQFF | TRBV7-2 | . | TRBJ2-1 | .
TGTGCCAGCTCACCAGGAGGAAGAGGGAACACTGAAGCTTTCTTT | CASSPGGRGNTEAFF | TRBV18 | . | TRBJ1-1 | .
TGTGCCAGCAGTGAGGGACTGCCCCCCTCCTACGAGCAGTACTTC | CASSEGLPPSYEQYF | TRBV25-1 | . | TRBJ2-7 | .
TGTGCCAGCAGCTCTAGCGGGAGGACCCCGGGCGAGCAGTACTTC | CASSSSGRTPGEQYF | TRBV5-6 | TRBD2 | TRBJ2-7 | .
TGTGCCAGCAGCCCTCCGGGACAATCTTATGGCTACACCTTC | CASSPPGQSYGYTF | TRBV9 | . | TRBJ1-2 | .
TGTGCCAGCAGTGGTCAGGGAAAACTGTTTTTT | CASSGQGKLFF | TRBV27 | . | TRBJ1-4 | .
TGTGCCAAAAGGGGGGGGCCCCCCGGCTACACCTTC | CAKRGGPPGYTF | TRBV9 | . | TRBJ1-2 | .
TGTGCCAGCAGTTACGGCAGGAGTAGGGGTGAAAAACTGTTTTTT | CASSYGRSRGEKLFF | TRBV6-2/TRBV6-3 | . | TRBJ1-4 | .
TGTGCCAGCAGCTTCCTAATGGACACCGGGGAGCTGTTTTTT | CASSFLMDTGELFF | TRBV13 | . | TRBJ2-2 | .
TGTGCCAGCAGCCCCCGTTTTGACTACCATGGCTACACCTTC | CASSPRFDYHGYTF | TRBV27 | . | TRBJ1-2 | .
TGTGCCAGCAGCTTAGGAGGAGGCGGGGGTGAGCAGTTCTTC | CASSLGGGGGEQFF | TRBV13 | TRBD2 | TRBJ2-1 | .
TGTGCCAGCTCACCGACAGGTCGAAACACCATATATTTT | CASSPTGRNTIYF | TRBV18 | . | TRBJ1-3 | .
TGTGCCAGCAGCTTACCCAGGGGTGGCGAAAAACTGTTTTTT | CASSLPRGGEKLFF | TRBV7-9 | . | TRBJ1-4 | .
TGTGCCAGCAGCCGAGGACAGCAAGAGACCCAGTACTTC | CASSRGQQETQYF | TRBV11-3 | . | TRBJ2-5 | .
TGTGCCAGCAGCTTGGGGCTAGCGGCCTACAATGAGCAGTTCTTC | CASSLGLAAYNEQFF | TRBV5-6 | TRBD2 | TRBJ2-1 | few
TGTGCCAGCAGTGACTTCCGGAGCGGGAGGGCCCTGAATGAGCAGTTCTTC | CASSDFRSGRALNEQFF | TRBV25-1 | TRBD2 | TRBJ2-1 | once
TGCGCCAGCAGCCTGCTCCGTTTCCTACTAGCGAATAGCACAGATACGCAGTATTTT | CASSLLRFLLANSTDTQYF | TRBV4-3 | TRBD2 | TRBJ2-3 | once
TGTGCCAGCAGTGACATTAACAGGAGCTCCTACAATGAGCAGTTCTTC | CASSDINRSSYNEQFF | TRBV2 | . | TRBJ2-1 | .
TGTGCCAGCAGCTCACTAGCGTTCGAGCAGTACTTC | CASSSLAFEQYF | TRBV27 | TRBD2 | TRBJ2-7 | .
TGTGCCTGGACGTTCTCTAGCGGGACAGATACGCAGTATTTT | CAWTFSSGTDTQYF | TRBV30 | TRBD2 | TRBJ2-3 | .
TGTGCCAGCTCACGCTTAAGCGGCAATGAGCAGTTCTTC | CASSRLSGNEQFF | TRBV18 | . | TRBJ2-1 | .
TGTGCCAGCAGCGTAGGCCAGGGAAACAATCAGCCCCAGCATTTT | CASSVGQGNNQPQHF | TRBV9 | . | TRBJ1-5 | .
TGTGCCAGCAGCCAAGTGGGAGGAGAGACCCAGTACTTC | CASSQVGGETQYF | TRBV3-1/TRBV3-2 | . | TRBJ2-5 | .
TGTGCCAGCGAGGGCGAGCGGTACACCGGGGAGCTGTTTTTT | CASEGERYTGELFF | TRBV6-5 | . | TRBJ2-2 | once
TGTGCCAGCAGCCATCTCGGACAGGGGGAGTGGGTCACTGAAGCTTTCTTT | CASSHLGQGEWVTEAFF | TRBV4-2 | TRBD1 | TRBJ1-1 | .
TGTGCCAGTAGGCGACTAGCGGAGTCTAGCACAGATACGCAGTATTTT | CASRRLAESSTDTQYF | TRBV19 | TRBD2 | TRBJ2-3 | .
TGTGCCAGCAGTGAAGAATCTGTTTTGGGAGGGATTGACACCGGGGAGCTGTTTTTT | CASSEESVLGGIDTGELFF | TRBV6-1 | TRBD2 | TRBJ2-2 | once
TGTGCCACCAGTACAGGGATGAACTATGGCTACACCTTC | CATSTGMNYGYTF | TRBV24-1 | . | TRBJ1-2 | .
TGTGCCAGCAGCTTGTCTTTTAGTTATGAGCAGTTCTTC | CASSLSFSYEQFF | TRBV5-6 | . | TRBJ2-1 | .
TGTGCCAGCAGTGAAGCGGACAGGGGGCCTGACTATGGCTACACCTTC | CASSEADRGPDYGYTF | TRBV6-1 | TRBD1 | TRBJ1-2 | few
TGCGCCATCCCCCCCGGGAGGGCCAGCACCGGGGAGCTGTTTTTT | CAIPPGRASTGELFF | TRBV4-3 | TRBD2 | TRBJ2-2 | .
TGTGCCTGGACCCCGTCTAACTATGGCTACACCTTC | CAWTPSNYGYTF | TRBV30 | . | TRBJ1-2 | .
TGTGCCAGCAGTTTCCAGGGAAACATTCAGTACTTC | CASSFQGNIQYF | TRBV12-3/TRBV12-4 | . | TRBJ2-4 | .
TGTGCCAGTAGTCCTCAGGGGGCTTACACCGGGGAGCTGTTTTTT | CASSPQGAYTGELFF | TRBV19 | TRBD1 | TRBJ2-2 | .